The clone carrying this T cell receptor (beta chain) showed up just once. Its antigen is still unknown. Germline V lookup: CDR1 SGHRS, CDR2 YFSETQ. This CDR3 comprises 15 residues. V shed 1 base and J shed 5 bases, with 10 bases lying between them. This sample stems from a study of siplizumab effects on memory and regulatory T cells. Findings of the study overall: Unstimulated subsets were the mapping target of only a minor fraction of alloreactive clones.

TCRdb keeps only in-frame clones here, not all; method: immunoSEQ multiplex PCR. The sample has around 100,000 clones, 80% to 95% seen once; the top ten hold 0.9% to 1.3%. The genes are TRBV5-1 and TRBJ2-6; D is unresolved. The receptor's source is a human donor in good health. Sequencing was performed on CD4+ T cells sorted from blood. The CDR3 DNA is TGCGCCAGCAGCTTGCAAGATTTGAGGGCCAACGTCCTGACTTTC. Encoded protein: CASSLQDLRANVLTF. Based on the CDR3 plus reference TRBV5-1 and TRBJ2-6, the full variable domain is KAGVTQTPRYLIKTRGQQVTLSCSPISGHRSVSWYQQTPGQGLQFLFEYFSETQRNKGNFPGRFSGRQFSNSRSEMNVSTLELGDSALYLCASSLQDLRANVLTFGAGSRLTVL.